The clone carrying this TCR beta chain was seen repeatedly, ten times or more. This entry comes from a study of beta chain features in type 1 diabetes. The CDR3 spans 15 residues. Per the germline V gene, CDR1 is LGHNA and CDR2 is YSLEER. After removal of 3 bases from V and 0 bases from J, the junction contained 4 bases not matched to a gene. Every isolated RNA sample was fully reverse transcribed, so sequencing captured expressed TCRB transcripts. Sequenced by immunoSEQ multiplex PCR; TCRdb stores in-frame clones only, minus some. The sample lists 110,000 to 150,000 clones; less than 9% were seen once.

This clonotype was sampled from a woman in her twenties or thirties in good health. This chain links TRBV4-3 with TRBJ2-7; 8 bases align to TRBD1. The sample comprised central memory CD4+ T cells from blood. CDR3: CASSHRTGSSYEQYF. The CDR3 region has the DNA TGCGCCAGCAGCCATCGGACAGGGAGCTCCTACGAGCAGTACTTC.